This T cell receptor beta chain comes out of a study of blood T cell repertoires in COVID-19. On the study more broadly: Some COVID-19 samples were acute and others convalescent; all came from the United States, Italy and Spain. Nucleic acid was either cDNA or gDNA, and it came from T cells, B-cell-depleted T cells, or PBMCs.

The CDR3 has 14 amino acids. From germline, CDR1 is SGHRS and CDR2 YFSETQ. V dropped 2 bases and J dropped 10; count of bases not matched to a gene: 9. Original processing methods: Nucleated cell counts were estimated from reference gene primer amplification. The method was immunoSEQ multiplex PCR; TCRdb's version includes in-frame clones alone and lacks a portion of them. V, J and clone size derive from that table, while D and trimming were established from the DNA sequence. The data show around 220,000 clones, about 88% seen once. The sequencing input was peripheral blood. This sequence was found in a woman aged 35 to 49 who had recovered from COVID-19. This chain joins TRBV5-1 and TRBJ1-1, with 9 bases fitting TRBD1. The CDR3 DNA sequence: TGCGCCAGCAGCTTACCGGGACAGGGTCTCCCAGCTTTCTTT. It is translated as CASSLPGQGLPAFF.